This T cell receptor (beta chain) stems from a study of post-analysis software for immune sequencing data. Study results and caveats: With TRBV5-6, TRBV5-1 and TRBV20-1 included, about 5 TRBV segments were more frequent in patients than in controls.

Points on this clonotype: As yet, its antigen is unknown.

Prepared TCR beta cDNA libraries contained unique molecular identifiers. TCRdb recomputed calls from the PCR reads with MiXCR, one row per CDR3 protein. In the table there are some 690,000 distinct CDR3 sequences, approximately 60% of which are singletons. Looked up from germline, CDR1 is SEHNR and CDR2 is FQNEAQ (reference sequence). Trimming cost V 1 base and J 4 bases; bases outside gene matches: 8. The CDR3 runs to 16 residues. This TCR came from a girl under 10 years old with multiple sclerosis. V is TRBV7-9 and J is TRBJ1-2, with 8 nucleotides matching TRBD1. Sequenced material: blood. CDR3 region: CASSLGVRRGPYGYTF. In nucleotides, the CDR3 is TGTGCCAGCAGCTTAGGGGTCCGCAGGGGGCCCTATGGCTACACCTTC.